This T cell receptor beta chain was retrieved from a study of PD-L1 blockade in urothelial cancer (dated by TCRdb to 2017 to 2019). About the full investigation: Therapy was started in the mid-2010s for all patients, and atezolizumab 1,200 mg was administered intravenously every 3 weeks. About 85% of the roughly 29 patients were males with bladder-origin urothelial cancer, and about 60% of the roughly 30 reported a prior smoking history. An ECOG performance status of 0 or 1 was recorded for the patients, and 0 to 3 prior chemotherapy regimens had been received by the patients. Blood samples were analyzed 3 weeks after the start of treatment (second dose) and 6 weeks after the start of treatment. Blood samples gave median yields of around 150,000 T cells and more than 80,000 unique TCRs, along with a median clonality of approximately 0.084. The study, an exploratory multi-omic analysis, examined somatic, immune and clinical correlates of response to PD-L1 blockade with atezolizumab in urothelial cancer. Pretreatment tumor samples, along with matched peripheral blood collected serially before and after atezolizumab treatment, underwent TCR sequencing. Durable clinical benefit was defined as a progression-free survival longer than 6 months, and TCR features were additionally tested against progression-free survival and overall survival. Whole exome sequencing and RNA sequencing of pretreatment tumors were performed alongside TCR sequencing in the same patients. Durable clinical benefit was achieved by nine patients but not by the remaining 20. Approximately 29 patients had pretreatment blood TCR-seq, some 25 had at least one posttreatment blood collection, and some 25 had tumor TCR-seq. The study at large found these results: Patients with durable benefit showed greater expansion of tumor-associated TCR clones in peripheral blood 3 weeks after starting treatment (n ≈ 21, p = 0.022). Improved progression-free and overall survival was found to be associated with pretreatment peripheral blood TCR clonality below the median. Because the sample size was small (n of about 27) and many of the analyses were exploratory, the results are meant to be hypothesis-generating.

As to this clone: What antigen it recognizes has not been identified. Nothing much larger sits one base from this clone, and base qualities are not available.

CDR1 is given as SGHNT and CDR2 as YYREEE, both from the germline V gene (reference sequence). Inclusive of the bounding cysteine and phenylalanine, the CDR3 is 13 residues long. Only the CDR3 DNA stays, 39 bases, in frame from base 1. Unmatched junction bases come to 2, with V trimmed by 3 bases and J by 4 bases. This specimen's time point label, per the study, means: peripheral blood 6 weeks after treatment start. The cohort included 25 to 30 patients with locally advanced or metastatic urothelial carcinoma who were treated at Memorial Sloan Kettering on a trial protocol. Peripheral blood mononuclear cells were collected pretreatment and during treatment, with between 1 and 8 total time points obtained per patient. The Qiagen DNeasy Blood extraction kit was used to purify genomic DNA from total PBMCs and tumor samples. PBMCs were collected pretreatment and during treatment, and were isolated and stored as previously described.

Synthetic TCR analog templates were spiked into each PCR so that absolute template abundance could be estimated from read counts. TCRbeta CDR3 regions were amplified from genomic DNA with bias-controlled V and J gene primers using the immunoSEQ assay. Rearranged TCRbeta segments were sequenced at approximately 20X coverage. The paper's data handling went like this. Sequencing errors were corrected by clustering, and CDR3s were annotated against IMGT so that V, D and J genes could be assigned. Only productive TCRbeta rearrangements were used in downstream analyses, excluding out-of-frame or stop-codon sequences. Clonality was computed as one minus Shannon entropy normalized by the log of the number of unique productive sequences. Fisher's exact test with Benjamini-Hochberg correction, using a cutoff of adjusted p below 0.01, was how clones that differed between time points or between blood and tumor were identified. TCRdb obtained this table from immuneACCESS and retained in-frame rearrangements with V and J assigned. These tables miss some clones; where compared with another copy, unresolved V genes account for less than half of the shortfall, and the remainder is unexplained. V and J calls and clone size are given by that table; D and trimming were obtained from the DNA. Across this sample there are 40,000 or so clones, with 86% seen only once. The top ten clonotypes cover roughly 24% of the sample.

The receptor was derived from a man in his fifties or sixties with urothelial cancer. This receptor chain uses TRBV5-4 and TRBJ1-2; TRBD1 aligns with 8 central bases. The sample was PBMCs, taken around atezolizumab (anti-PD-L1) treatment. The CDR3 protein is CASSYDRGYGYTF. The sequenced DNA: TGTGCCAGCAGCTACGACAGGGGCTATGGCTACACCTTC. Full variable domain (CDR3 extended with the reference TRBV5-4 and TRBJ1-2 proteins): ETGVTQSPTHLIKTRGQQVTLRCSSQSGHNTVSWYQQALGQGPQFIFQYYREEENGRGNFPPRFSGLQFPNYSSELNVNALELDDSALYLCASSYDRGYGYTFGSGTRLTVV.